The rows below give T cell receptor beta chains drawn from one sample of a study of T cells in Graves' hyperthyroidism and ophthalmopathy. TCRdb passed the multiplex PCR reads through MiXCR, listing each CDR3 protein once. Of 300,000 to 450,000 distinct CDR3 sequences listed, around 15% are singletons. The specimen was blood. The receptors were gathered from a woman aged 30 to 39 with Graves' ophthalmopathy. The CDR3 runs from the conserved cysteine through the conserved F or W. The D gene is left open where the match is weak. Clone size is shown for a subset of rows, as once, few, many or a class of expanded clone.

v_call	d_call	clone_size	j_call	cdr3_aa	cdr3_nt
TRBV6-1	TRBD1	many	TRBJ1-5	CASSITHGTNSGGADQPQHF	TGTGCCAGCAGTATTACCCACGGTACTAATTCAGGGGGAGCGGATCAGCCCCAGCATTTT
TRBV19	-	few	TRBJ1-1	CASSIAGLDTEAFF	TGTGCCAGTAGTATAGCAGGGTTGGACACTGAAGCTTTCTTT
TRBV2	-	many	TRBJ1-2	CESGGANYGYTF	TGTGAAAGTGGAGGGGCTAACTATGGCTACACCTTC
TRBV2	-	-	TRBJ2-2	CASSEGRPKGELFF	TGTGCCAGCAGTGAGGGCAGGCCGAAGGGGGAGCTGTTTTTT
TRBV7-9	TRBD1	-	TRBJ2-5	CASSSPGTGGLSQYF	TGCGCCAGCAGCTCACCCGGGACAGGGGGCCTTTCACAGTACTTC
TRBV7-9	TRBD1	many	TRBJ1-4	CASKAGQLNEKLFF	TGTGCCAGCAAAGCGGGACAGCTTAATGAAAAACTGTTTTTT
TRBV6-5	-	many	TRBJ2-2	CASSYSLVNGELFF	TGTGCCAGCAGTTACTCACTAGTGAACGGGGAGCTGTTTTTT
TRBV19	-	few	TRBJ1-6	CASTSGTGTPGNSPLHF	TGTGCCAGTACCTCTGGAACTGGGACGCCTGGGAATTCACCCCTCCACTTT
TRBV20-1	TRBD2	many	TRBJ2-1	CSARELAGANNEQFF	TGCAGTGCTAGAGAGCTAGCGGGGGCAAACAATGAGCAGTTCTTC
TRBV6-1	-	many	TRBJ1-5	CASEGSRGQPQHF	TGTGCCAGCGAGGGGAGCCGGGGACAGCCCCAGCATTTT
TRBV20-1	-	many	TRBJ2-2	CSANLARGELFF	TGCAGTGCTAATCTAGCTCGCGGGGAGCTGTTTTTT
TRBV10-3	TRBD1	-	TRBJ1-1	CAISESGTANTEAFF	TGTGCCATCAGTGAGTCGGGGACAGCGAACACTGAAGCTTTCTTT
TRBV29-1	-	many	TRBJ1-2	CSVDSLGVNYGYTF	TGCAGCGTGGACAGCTTGGGAGTGAACTATGGCTACACCTTC
TRBV6-1	-	many	TRBJ1-4	CASSPHQGSEKLFF	TGTGCCAGCAGTCCCCACCAGGGTAGCGAAAAACTGTTTTTT